These T cell receptor beta chains were read from a single sample in a study of blood T cell repertoires in COVID-19. Generated by immunoSEQ multiplex PCR, the TCRdb table keeps only in-frame clones and is missing some. The table includes about 100,000 clones, 70% to 90% detected once. The sample comprised peripheral blood. These receptors were taken from a middle-aged man with active or convalescent COVID-19. Both conserved end residues are part of each CDR3. The order of the fields is J gene, D gene, V gene, clone size, CDR3 DNA, CDR3 protein. A D gene is named only where the DNA matches it firmly. Not every row has a clone size; where given, it reads once, few, many or a size class.

TRBJ1-1	TRBD1	TRBV5-4	.	TGTGCCAGTTCCGCGGCAGGGGGAGACACTGAAGCTTTCTTT	CASSAAGGDTEAFF
TRBJ2-1	TRBD2	TRBV29-1	.	TGCAGCGTTGAACGCCTAGCGGGGAACAATGAGCAGTTCTTC	CSVERLAGNNEQFF
TRBJ2-1	TRBD2	TRBV11-2	.	TGTGCCAGCAGCTTATTGGGAGGGACGAATGAGCAGTTCTTC	CASSLLGGTNEQFF
TRBJ2-6	TRBD1	TRBV6-1	few	TGTGCCAGCAGTGAAGCAGCAGGGGGCGTTGGGGCCAACGTCCTGACTTTC	CASSEAAGGVGANVLTF
TRBJ1-3	.	TRBV2	.	TGTGCCAGCAGTGGACTGGTCTCTGGAAACACCATATATTTT	CASSGLVSGNTIYF
TRBJ2-7	TRBD2	TRBV11-3	.	TGTGCCAGCAGCTTATGGACTAGCGGTTTCGGGCACGAGCAGTACTTC	CASSLWTSGFGHEQYF
TRBJ1-3	.	TRBV5-6	.	TGTGCCAGCAGCTGGAGCTCTGGAAACACCATATATTTT	CASSWSSGNTIYF
TRBJ1-2	.	TRBV20-1	.	TGCAGTGCTAGGACGGCTAGCCCTGTCTTC	CSARTASPVF
TRBJ2-3	TRBD2	TRBV19	.	TGTGCCACTCGACGTGGGGGGGACACAGATACGCAGTATTTT	CATRRGGDTDTQYF
TRBJ1-4	.	TRBV30	.	TGTGCCTGGAGTGTTTGGACAAGAGAAGAGAAACTGTTTTTT	CAWSVWTREEKLFF
TRBJ1-2	.	TRBV19	.	TGTGCCAGTAGTATAACAGGGCCTAACTATGGCTACACCTTC	CASSITGPNYGYTF
TRBJ1-1	TRBD1	TRBV5-4	.	TGTGCCAGCAGCTCAAGAGGGGGCATGAACACTGAAGCTTTCTTT	CASSSRGGMNTEAFF
TRBJ1-4	TRBD1	TRBV15	.	TGTGCCACGAGGAGCGACAGGGAAGCAACTAATGAAAAACTGTTTTTT	CATRSDREATNEKLFF
TRBJ1-5	.	TRBV12-5	.	TGTGCTAGTGGTTTGGCCACAGGGTCTCAGCCCCAGCATTTT	CASGLATGSQPQHF